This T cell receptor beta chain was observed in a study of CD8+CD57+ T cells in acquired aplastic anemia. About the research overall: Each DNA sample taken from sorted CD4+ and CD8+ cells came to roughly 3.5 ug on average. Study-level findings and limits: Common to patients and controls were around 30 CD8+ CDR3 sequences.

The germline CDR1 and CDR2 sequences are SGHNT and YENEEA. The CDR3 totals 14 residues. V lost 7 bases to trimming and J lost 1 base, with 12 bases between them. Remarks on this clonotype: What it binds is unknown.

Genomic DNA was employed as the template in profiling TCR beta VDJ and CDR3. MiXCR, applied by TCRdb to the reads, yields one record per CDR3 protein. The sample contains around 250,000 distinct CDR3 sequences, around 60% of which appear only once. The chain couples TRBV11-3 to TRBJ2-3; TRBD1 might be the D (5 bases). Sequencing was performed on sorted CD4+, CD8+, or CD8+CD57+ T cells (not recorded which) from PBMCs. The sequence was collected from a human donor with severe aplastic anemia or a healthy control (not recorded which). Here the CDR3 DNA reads TGTGCCAGCACCTCAGGGTTGGGCACAGATACGCAGTATTTT. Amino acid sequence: CASTSGLGTDTQYF.